What follows are 22 T cell receptor beta chains derived from one specimen sequenced in a study of shared clonotypes between healthy human individuals. The assay was immunoSEQ multiplex PCR, and TCRdb's table has in-frame clones only and misses some. The sample contains fewer than 650,000 clones, less than 80% of which appear only once. Sequencing was done on a sample of PBMCs. All receptors derive from a woman aged 40 to 49 in good health. Some clones in this sample may be carry-over from other donors' samples.

Turning to this clone: A far larger clone is off by one base, so a read error is likely. The V call is TRBV5-6, the J call TRBJ1-5; TRBD1 is a possible D gene (5 bases). V lost 2 bases to trimming and J lost 3 bases, with 15 bases between them. This CDR3 has 16 residues. Germline CDR1 and CDR2: SGHDT and YYEEEE. This CDR3 is CASSFDGGSINQPQHF. CDR3 nucleotides: TGTGCCAGCAGCTTTGATGGGGGATCGATCAATCAGCCCCAGCATTTT.

This sequence joins TRBV12-1 and TRBJ1-4; TRBD1, the D gene given by the table, was not confirmed from the DNA. TRBV12-1 is a listed pseudogene. The CDR3 totals 15 residues. CDR3 loop: CASSSTGGAGEKLFF. Written as DNA, the CDR3 is TGTGCCAGCAGCTCGACAGGGGGCGCGGGTGAAAAACTGTTTTTT.

The chain carries TRBV27 and TRBJ1-5; 8 bases match TRBD1. Looked up from germline, CDR1 is MNHEY and CDR2 is SMNVEV (reference sequence). The CDR3 is made up of 15 amino acids. Losses at the gene ends were 2 bases for V and 2 bases for J; bases not matched to a gene: 2. CDR3 bases: TGTGCCAGCAGTTTAGAGGGACAGGGCAATCAGCCCCAGCATTTT. Its translation is CASSLEGQGNQPQHF.

Turning to this clone: The same CDR3 can be traced to other DNA sequences in this sample. This chain uses TRBV5-1 with TRBJ2-1; 8 bases map to TRBD1. Germline V gene sequence: CDR1 SGHRS, CDR2 YFSETQ. The CDR3 is 15 residues long. V dropped 2 bases and J dropped 2; count of bases not matched to a gene: 3. CDR3 sequence reads: CASSLGQGAYNEQFF. DNA of the CDR3: TGCGCCAGCAGCTTAGGACAGGGCGCCTACAATGAGCAGTTCTTC.

The J gene is TRBJ2-1, the V gene TRBV5-1, with D possibly matching TRBD1 (5 bases). The V and J ends lost 4 bases and 5 bases respectively, with 13 bases between them. The CDR3 is 14 amino acids. Germline values: CDR1 SGHRS, CDR2 YFSETQ. For the CDR3, the DNA is TGCGCCAGCAGCCGGACAATACCCCACAATGAGCAGTTCTTC. Translating gives CASSRTIPHNEQFF.

The chain carries TRBV6-4 and TRBJ2-3; 14 bases align to TRBD2. After removal of 11 bases from V and 1 base from J, the junction contained 11 bases not matched to a gene. Germline CDR1 and CDR2: MRHNA and SNTAGT. This CDR3 spans 17 amino acids. The CDR3 region is CAAPGTSGRLRTDTQYF. The CDR3 nucleotides are TGTGCCGCACCCGGGACTAGCGGGAGACTCCGCACAGATACGCAGTATTTT.

This clone was seen just once. This sequence joins TRBV7-2 and TRBJ2-7; 10 bases match TRBD1. CDR1 is SGHTA and CDR2 is FQGNSA in the germline V gene. The CDR3 length is 14 residues. The trim removed 4 bases at V and 3 bases at J, leaving 3 bases unmatched. Here the CDR3 DNA reads TGTGCCAGCAGCTGGGACAGGGGTGTCTACGAGCAGTACTTC. This codes for CASSWDRGVYEQYF.

This clone was counted at least ten times. The sample holds other DNA sequences that translate to the same CDR3. This rearrangement joins TRBV29-1 to TRBJ1-1; TRBD1 is a possible D gene (6 bases). The CDR3 consists of 14 residues. Germline V gives CDR1 SQVTM, CDR2 ANQGSEA. V gave up 2 bases and J gave up 5 bases, with 15 bases separating them. The CDR3 coding sequence is TGCAGCGTTGAATTTGGAGAGGGGGGGACTGAAGCTTTCTTT. Protein product: CSVEFGEGGTEAFF.

In its sample, this clone was seen a few times. This sequence joins TRBV27 and TRBJ2-1; 8 nucleotides align to TRBD2. The CDR3 is 18 residues long. V lost 5 bases and J lost 6; bases outside the gene matches: 18. The germline V gene encodes CDR1 MNHEY and CDR2 SMNVEV (reference sequence). Written as DNA, the CDR3 is TGTGCCAGCAGTAGAACCCCTACCCGACGGGAGGGCCGCAATGAGCAGTTCTTC. Its translation is CASSRTPTRREGRNEQFF.

The V call is TRBV6-1, the J call TRBJ2-6; possible D gene TRBD1, 6 bases. V shed 5 bases and J shed 0 bases, with 8 bases lying between them. This CDR3 contains 15 residues. Per the germline V gene, CDR1 is MNHNS and CDR2 is SASEGT. CDR3 in amino acids: CASSWGPSGANVLTF. The CDR3 nucleotides are TGTGCCAGCAGTTGGGGGCCCTCTGGGGCCAACGTCCTGACTTTC.

CDR3 sequence (DNA): TGTGCCAGCAGAAGGGAGAGCACAGATACGCAGTATTTT. Its protein is CASRRESTDTQYF. The gene calls are TRBV6-5 and TRBJ2-3; a weak D match, TRBD2 (5 bases). Trimming took off 6 bases at V and 0 bases at J, with 7 bases between the two ends. CDR1 is MNHEY and CDR2 is SVGAGI in the germline V gene. The CDR3 contains 13 residues.

The chain combines TRBV14 with TRBJ2-7; D may be TRBD2 (6 bases). This CDR3 has 14 amino acids. Germline V gives CDR1 SGHDN, CDR2 FVKESK. Deletions cut 1 base from V and 6 bases from J, with 13 bases between. CDR3 DNA sequence: TGTGCCAGCAGCCAAGGAGGAGGGGTGGGCGAGCAGTACTTC. Its translation: CASSQGGGVGEQYF. Full variable domain (remainder filled in from reference TRBV14 and TRBJ2-7): EAGVTQFPSHSVIEKGQTVTLRCDPISGHDNLYWYRRVMGKEIKFLLHFVKESKQDESGMPNNRFLAERTGGTYSTLKVQPAELEDSGVYFCASSQGGGVGEQYFGPGTRLTVT.

The V gene is TRBV6-1, the J gene TRBJ2-7, with TRBD2 matching 7 bases. This CDR3 is built from 14 residues. Germline CDR1 is MNHNS and CDR2 is SASEGT. The ends lost 6 bases at V and 2 bases at J; junction bases unmatched: 7. DNA for the CDR3: TGTGCCAGCAGGTGGGGGAGGGAAACCTACGAGCAGTACTTC. Protein sequence: CASRWGRETYEQYF.

The V gene is TRBV7-9, the J gene TRBJ2-5; the D is unclear. Trimming stripped 1 base from V and 5 bases from J, with 8 bases between. This CDR3 has 13 residues. Germline CDR1 reads SEHNR; CDR2 reads FQNEAQ (reference sequence). The CDR3 DNA sequence: TGTGCCAGCAGCTTAGGCAGTCAGGAGACCCAGTACTTC. Translation: CASSLGSQETQYF.

The chain links TRBV30 to TRBJ1-1; TRBD1 aligns across 10 bases. Germline V gene lookup returns CDR1 GTSNPN and CDR2 SVGIG (reference sequence). Unmatched junction bases numbered 15, after V lost 3 bases and J lost 5 bases. This CDR3 spans 17 amino acids. CDR3 region: CAWRGDRGPGLGTEAFF. CDR3 in DNA: TGTGCCTGGAGGGGGGACAGGGGCCCCGGCCTCGGGACTGAAGCTTTCTTT.

This clone was detected ten times or more. This chain uses TRBV27 with TRBJ1-1; D gene uncertain. This CDR3 spans 13 amino acids. From germline, CDR1 is MNHEY and CDR2 SMNVEV (reference sequence). V lost 6 bases, J lost 4 bases, and 12 bases lay in between. In DNA, the CDR3 is TGTGCCAGCAGAGGGTTACGCACCACTGAAGCTTTCTTT. Protein product: CASRGLRTTEAFF.

The chain joins TRBV30 to TRBJ1-4, with TRBD1 identical over 9 bases. The CDR3 is made up of 15 amino acids. Germline lookup yields CDR1 GTSNPN and CDR2 SVGIG (reference sequence). V lost 3 bases, J lost 6 bases, and 8 bases stayed unmatched. The CDR3 bases are TGTGCCTGGAGGCCGACAGGGGGTAGAGATGAAAAACTGTTTTTT. Its protein product is CAWRPTGGRDEKLFF.

As for this clone: This sequence is one base from a far larger clone and is likely a read error. The chain uses TRBV5-4 and TRBJ2-2; possible D gene TRBD2, 6 bases. CDR1 is SGHNT, CDR2 YYREEE, per germline (reference sequence). The CDR3 loop spans 15 amino acids. The CDR3 sequence: CAGSQDHGSTGELFF. As DNA, the CDR3 is TGTGCCGGCAGCCAAGATCACGGGAGTACCGGGGAGCTGTTTTTT.

The chain carries TRBV19 and TRBJ1-2; D is unresolved. The CDR3 runs to 13 residues. Germline CDR1 and CDR2: LNHDA and SQIVND (reference sequence). Deletions cut 9 bases from V and 7 bases from J, with 18 bases between. The CDR3 DNA is TGTGCCAGCCAAGACGGGGTAACTGGTGGCTACACCTTC. This codes for CASQDGVTGGYTF. Full variable domain (missing parts from reference TRBV19 and TRBJ1-2): DGGITQSPKYLFRKEGQNVTLSCEQNLNHDAMYWYRQDPGQGLRLIYYSQIVNDFQKGDIAEGYSVSREKKESFPLTVTSAQKNPTAFYLCASQDGVTGGYTFGSGTRLTVV.

This chain joins TRBV28 and TRBJ2-7; D gene uncertain. Germline lookup yields CDR1 MDHEN and CDR2 SYDVKM. The V gene lost 8 bases and the J gene lost 6 bases, with 14 bases spanning the gap. The CDR3 loop spans 12 amino acids. CDR3 nucleotides: TGTGCCAGCGGAGTCGCTGGGCGCGAGCAGTACTTC. Protein: CASGVAGREQYF.

The V and J genes are TRBV6-8 and TRBJ2-3; D possibly uses TRBD1 or TRBD2 (5 bases each). The CDR3 spans 15 residues. Germline CDR1 is MNHGY and CDR2 is SAAAGT. V gave up 6 bases and J gave up 1 base, with 14 bases separating them. For the CDR3, the DNA is TGTGCCAGCAGACGCCGGGGACGTTGCACAGATACGCAGTATTTT. Amino acids: CASRRRGRCTDTQYF.

The chain has TRBV7-2 and TRBJ1-3; D gene uncertain. There are 15 residues in the CDR3. Germline assignment: CDR1 SGHTA and CDR2 FQGNSA. V was pared by 4 bases and J by 5 bases, with 15 bases between. The chain's CDR3 is CASSSSEAGRNTIYF. The CDR3 DNA reads TGTGCCAGCAGCTCCTCAGAAGCTGGCCGAAACACCATATATTTT.